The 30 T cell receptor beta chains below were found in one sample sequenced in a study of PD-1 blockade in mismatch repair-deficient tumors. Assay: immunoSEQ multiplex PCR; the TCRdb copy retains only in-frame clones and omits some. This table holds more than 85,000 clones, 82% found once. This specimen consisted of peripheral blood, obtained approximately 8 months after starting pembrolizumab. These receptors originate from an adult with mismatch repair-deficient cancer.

The CDR3 loop is CASSLSVGGAVAKNIQYF. The CDR3 DNA is TGTGCCAGCAGTTTATCTGTCGGGGGAGCGGTAGCCAAAAACATTCAGTACTTC. The rearrangement uses TRBV27 and TRBJ2-4; the D gene is possibly TRBD2 (6 bases). V lost 0 bases, J lost 0 bases, and 15 bases lay in between. CDR1 is MNHEY, CDR2 SMNVEV, per germline (reference sequence). This CDR3 region has 18 residues.

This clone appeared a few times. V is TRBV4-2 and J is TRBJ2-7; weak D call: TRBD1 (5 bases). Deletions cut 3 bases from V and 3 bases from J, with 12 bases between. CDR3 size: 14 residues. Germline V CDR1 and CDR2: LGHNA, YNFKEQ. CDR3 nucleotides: TGTGCCAGCAGCCACTCCTGGGGCCTCTACGAGCAGTACTTC. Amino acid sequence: CASSHSWGLYEQYF.

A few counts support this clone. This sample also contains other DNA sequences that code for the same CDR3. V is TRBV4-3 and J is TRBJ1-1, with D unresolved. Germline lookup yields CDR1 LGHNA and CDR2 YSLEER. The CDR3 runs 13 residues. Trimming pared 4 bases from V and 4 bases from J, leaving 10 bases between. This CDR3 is CASSREGSTEAFF. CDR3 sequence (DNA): TGCGCCAGCAGCCGAGAGGGTAGCACTGAAGCTTTCTTT.

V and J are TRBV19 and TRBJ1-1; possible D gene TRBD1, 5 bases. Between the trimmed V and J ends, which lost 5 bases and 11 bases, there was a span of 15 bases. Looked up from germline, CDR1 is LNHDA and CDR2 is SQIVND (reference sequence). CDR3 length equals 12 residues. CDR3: CASSFRQRGAFF. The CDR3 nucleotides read TGTGCCAGTAGTTTTCGACAGCGCGGGGCTTTCTTT.

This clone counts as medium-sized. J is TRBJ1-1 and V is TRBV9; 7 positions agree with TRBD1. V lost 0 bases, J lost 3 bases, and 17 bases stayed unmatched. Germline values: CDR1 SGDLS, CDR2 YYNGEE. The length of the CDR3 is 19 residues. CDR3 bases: TGTGCCAGCAGCGTAGGAGAGTATCGGGACAGCCCGAGGGACACTGAAGCTTTCTTT. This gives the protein CASSVGEYRDSPRDTEAFF. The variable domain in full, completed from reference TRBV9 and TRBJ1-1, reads DSGVTQTPKHLITATGQRVTLRCSPRSGDLSVYWYQQSLDQGLQFLIQYYNGEERAKGNILERFSAQQFPDLHSELNLSSLELGDSALYFCASSVGEYRDSPRDTEAFFGQGTRLTVV.

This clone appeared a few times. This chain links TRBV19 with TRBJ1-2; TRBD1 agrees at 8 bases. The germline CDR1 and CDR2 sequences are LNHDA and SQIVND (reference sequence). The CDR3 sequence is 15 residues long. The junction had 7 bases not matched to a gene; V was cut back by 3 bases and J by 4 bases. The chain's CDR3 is CASSITGTGVYGYTF. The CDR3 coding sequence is TGTGCCAGTAGTATCACCGGGACAGGAGTCTATGGCTACACCTTC. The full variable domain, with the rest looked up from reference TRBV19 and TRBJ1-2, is DGGITQSPKYLFRKEGQNVTLSCEQNLNHDAMYWYRQDPGQGLRLIYYSQIVNDFQKGDIAEGYSVSREKKESFPLTVTSAQKNPTAFYLCASSITGTGVYGYTFGSGTRLTVV.

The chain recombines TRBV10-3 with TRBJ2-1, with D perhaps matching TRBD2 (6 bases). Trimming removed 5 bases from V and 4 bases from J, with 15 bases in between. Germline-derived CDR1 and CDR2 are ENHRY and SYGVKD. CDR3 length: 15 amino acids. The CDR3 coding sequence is TGTGCCATCAGTTCCCGGGACTTTTCATACAATGAGCAGTTCTTC. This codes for CAISSRDFSYNEQFF.

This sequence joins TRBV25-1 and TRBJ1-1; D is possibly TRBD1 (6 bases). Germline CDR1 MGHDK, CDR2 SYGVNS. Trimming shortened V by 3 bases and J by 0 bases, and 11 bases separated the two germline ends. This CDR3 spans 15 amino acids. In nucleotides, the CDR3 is TGTGCCAGCAGTGACCCCCGGACAGTGAACACTGAAGCTTTCTTT. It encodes CASSDPRTVNTEAFF.

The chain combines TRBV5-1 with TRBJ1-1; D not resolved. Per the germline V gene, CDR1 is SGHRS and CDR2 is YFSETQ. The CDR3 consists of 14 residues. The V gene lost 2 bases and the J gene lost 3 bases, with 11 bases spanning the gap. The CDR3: CASSLWSGDTEAFF. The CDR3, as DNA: TGCGCCAGCAGCTTATGGTCCGGGGACACTGAAGCTTTCTTT.

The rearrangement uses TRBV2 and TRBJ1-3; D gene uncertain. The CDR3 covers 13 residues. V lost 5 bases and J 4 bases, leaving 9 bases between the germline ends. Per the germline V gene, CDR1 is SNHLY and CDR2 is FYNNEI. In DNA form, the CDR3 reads TGTGCCAGCAGTTTGTACCTCGGAAACACCATATATTTT. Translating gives CASSLYLGNTIYF.

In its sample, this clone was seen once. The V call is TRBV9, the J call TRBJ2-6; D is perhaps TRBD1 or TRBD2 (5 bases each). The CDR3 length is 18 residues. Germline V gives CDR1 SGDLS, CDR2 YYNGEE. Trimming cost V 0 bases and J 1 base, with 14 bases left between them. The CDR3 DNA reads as TGTGCCAGCAGCGTAGTGGGCAGGGACGGGTCTGGGGCCAACGTCCTGACTTTC. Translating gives CASSVVGRDGSGANVLTF.

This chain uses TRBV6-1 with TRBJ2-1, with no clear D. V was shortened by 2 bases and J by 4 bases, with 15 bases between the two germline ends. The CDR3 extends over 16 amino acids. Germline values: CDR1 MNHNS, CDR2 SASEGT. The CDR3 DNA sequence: TGTGCCAGCAGTGAATATCCACCAAGGAGATACAATGAGCAGTTCTTC. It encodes CASSEYPPRRYNEQFF.

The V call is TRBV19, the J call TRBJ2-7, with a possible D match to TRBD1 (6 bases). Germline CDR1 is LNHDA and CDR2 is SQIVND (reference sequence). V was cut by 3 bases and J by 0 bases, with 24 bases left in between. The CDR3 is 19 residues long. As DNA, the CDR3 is TGTGCCAGTAGTATTTCGGTTGGGTTTGGGGGCCGGTTCTCCTACGAGCAGTACTTC. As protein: CASSISVGFGGRFSYEQYF.

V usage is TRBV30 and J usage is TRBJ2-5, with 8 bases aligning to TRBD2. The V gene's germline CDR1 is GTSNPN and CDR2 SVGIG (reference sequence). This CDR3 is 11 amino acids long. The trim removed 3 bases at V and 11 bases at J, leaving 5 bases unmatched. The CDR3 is CAWRVSGNQYF. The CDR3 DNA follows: TGTGCCTGGAGGGTTAGCGGGAATCAGTACTTC.

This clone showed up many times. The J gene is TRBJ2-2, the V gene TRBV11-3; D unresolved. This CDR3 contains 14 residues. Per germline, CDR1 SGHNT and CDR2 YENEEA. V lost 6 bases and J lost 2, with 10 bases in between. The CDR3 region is CASRFETNTGELFF. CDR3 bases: TGTGCCAGCAGGTTTGAAACTAACACCGGGGAGCTGTTTTTT.

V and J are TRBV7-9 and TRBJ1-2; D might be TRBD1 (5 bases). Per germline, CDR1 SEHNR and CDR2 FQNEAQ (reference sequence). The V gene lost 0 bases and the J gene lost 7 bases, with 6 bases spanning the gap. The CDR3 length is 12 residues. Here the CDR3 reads CASSLAGAGYTF. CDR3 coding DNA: TGTGCCAGCAGCTTAGCCGGGGCTGGCTACACCTTC.

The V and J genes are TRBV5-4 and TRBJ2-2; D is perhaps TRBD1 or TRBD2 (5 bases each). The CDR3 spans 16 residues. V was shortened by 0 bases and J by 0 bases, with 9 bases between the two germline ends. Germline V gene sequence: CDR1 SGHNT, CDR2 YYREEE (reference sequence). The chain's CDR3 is CASSLAGRSNTGELFF. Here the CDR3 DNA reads TGTGCCAGCAGCTTGGCGGGACGGTCGAACACCGGGGAGCTGTTTTTT.

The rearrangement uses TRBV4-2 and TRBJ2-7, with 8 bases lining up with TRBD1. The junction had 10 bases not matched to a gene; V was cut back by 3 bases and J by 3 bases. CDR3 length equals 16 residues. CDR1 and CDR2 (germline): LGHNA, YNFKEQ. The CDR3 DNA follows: TGTGCCAGCAGCCATTTTGGGGACAGGCCCTTCTACGAGCAGTACTTC. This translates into CASSHFGDRPFYEQYF.

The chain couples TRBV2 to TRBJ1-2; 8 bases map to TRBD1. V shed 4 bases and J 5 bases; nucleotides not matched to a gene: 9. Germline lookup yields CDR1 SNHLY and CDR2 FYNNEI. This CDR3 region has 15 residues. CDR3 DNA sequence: TGTGCCAGCAGTGTGACAAGGACAGGGCCTTATGGCTACACCTTC. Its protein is CASSVTRTGPYGYTF.

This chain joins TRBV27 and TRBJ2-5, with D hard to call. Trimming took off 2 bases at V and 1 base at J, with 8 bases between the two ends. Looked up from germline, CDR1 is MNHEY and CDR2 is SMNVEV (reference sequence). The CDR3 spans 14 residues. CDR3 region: CASSLSGSQETQYF. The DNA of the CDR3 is TGTGCCAGCAGTTTAAGTGGTAGCCAAGAGACCCAGTACTTC.

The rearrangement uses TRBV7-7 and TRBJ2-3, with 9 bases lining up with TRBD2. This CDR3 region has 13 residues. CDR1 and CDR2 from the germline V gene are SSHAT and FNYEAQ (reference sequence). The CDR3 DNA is TGTGCTAGCGGGGGCGGAATCACAGATACGCAGTATTTT. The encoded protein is CASGGGITDTQYF.

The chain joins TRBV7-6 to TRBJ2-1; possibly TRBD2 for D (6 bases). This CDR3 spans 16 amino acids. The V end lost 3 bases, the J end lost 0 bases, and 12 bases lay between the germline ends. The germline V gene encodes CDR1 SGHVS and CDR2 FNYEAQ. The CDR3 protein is CASSFRDSNSYNEQFF. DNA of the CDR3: TGTGCCAGCAGCTTCAGGGACTCAAACTCCTACAATGAGCAGTTCTTC.

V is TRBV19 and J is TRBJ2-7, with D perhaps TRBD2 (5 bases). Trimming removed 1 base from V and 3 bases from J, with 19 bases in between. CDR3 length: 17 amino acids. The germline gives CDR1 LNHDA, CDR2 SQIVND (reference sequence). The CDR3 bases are TGTGCCAGTAGTATAGCCGAGGGAACCAGAGAATACTACGAGCAGTACTTC. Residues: CASSIAEGTREYYEQYF.

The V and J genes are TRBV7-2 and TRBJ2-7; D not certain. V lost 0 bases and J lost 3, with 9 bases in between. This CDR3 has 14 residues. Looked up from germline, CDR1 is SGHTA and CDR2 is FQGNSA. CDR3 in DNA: TGTGCCAGCAGCTTAGCTCCCCCGATCTACGAGCAGTACTTC. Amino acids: CASSLAPPIYEQYF.

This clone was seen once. The CDR3 region is CASASRDSSYEQYF. The CDR3 DNA is TGTGCCAGTGCTTCCCGGGACAGTTCCTACGAGCAGTACTTC. This rearrangement joins TRBV7-9 to TRBJ2-7; 7 bases line up with TRBD1. Germline CDR1 reads SEHNR; CDR2 reads FQNEAQ (reference sequence). The CDR3 totals 14 residues. V dropped 9 bases and J dropped 1; count of bases not matched to a gene: 9.

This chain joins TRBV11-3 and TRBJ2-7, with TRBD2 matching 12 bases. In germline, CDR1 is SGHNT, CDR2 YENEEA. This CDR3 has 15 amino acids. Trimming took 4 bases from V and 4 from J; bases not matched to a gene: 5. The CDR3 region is CASSSTSGSWYEQYF. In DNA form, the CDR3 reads TGTGCCAGCAGCTCGACTAGCGGGAGCTGGTACGAGCAGTACTTC.

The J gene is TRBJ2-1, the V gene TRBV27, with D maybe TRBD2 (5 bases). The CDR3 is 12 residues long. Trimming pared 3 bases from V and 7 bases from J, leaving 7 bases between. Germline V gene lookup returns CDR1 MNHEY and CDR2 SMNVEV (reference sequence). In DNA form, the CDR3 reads TGTGCCAGCAGTTTCGGGATGAATGAGCAGTTCTTC. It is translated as CASSFGMNEQFF.

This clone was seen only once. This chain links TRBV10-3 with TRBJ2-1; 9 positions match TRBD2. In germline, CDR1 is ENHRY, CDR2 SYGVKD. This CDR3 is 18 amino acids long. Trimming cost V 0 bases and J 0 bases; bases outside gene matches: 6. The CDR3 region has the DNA TGTGCCATCAGTGAGTCAAATAGCGGGAGTGGCTCCTACAATGAGCAGTTCTTC. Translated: CAISESNSGSGSYNEQFF.

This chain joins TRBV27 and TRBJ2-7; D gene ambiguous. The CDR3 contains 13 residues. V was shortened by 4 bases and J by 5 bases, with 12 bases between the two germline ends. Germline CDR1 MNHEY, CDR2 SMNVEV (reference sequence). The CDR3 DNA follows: TGTGCCAGCAGTTCAGGAAGGCACGACGAGCAGTACTTC. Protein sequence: CASSSGRHDEQYF.

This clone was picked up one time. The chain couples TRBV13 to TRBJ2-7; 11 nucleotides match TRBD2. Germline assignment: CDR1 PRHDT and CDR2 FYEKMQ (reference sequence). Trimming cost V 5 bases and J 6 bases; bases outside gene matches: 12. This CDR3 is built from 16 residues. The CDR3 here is CASSRGLAEFPIEQYF. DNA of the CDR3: TGTGCCAGCAGCCGGGGACTAGCGGAGTTTCCTATCGAGCAGTACTTC.